This TCR beta chain was identified in a study of T cells after yellow fever vaccination. General observations from the study: Weaker, the secondary response peaked sooner, at day 5 versus 15.

This clonotype was recorded many times. Its antigen is unknown. V shed 5 bases, J shed 7 bases, and the junction held 15 bases outside the gene matches. The germline CDR1 and CDR2 sequences are SEHNR and FQNEAQ (reference sequence). The CDR3 consists of 17 residues. 5'RACE template switching generated TCR cDNA, adding a universal primer site and UMIs. TCRdb reprocessed the 5' RACE reads via MiXCR and lists one record per CDR3 protein. The sample includes some 160,000 distinct CDR3 sequences, about a tenth of them seen just once. The rearrangement uses TRBV7-9 and TRBJ2-2; 8 positions agree with TRBD1. The receptor comes from a man aged 18-30 years who received the YFV17D yellow fever vaccine. The sequencing here drew on CD8+ T cells sorted from PBMCs, taken 45 days after the yellow fever booster vaccination. The CDR3, as DNA: TGTGCCAGCAGCCCGAACGTCGGCAGGGGGCAAGGCGGGGAGCTGTTTTTT. Encoded protein: CASSPNVGRGQGGELFF. Combining the CDR3 with reference TRBV7-9 and TRBJ2-2 gives the whole variable domain DTGVSQNPRHKITKRGQNVTFRCDPISEHNRLYWYRQTLGQGPEFLTYFQNEAQLEKSRLLSDRFSAERPKGSFSTLEIQRTEQGDSAMYLCASSPNVGRGQGGELFFGEGSRLTVL.